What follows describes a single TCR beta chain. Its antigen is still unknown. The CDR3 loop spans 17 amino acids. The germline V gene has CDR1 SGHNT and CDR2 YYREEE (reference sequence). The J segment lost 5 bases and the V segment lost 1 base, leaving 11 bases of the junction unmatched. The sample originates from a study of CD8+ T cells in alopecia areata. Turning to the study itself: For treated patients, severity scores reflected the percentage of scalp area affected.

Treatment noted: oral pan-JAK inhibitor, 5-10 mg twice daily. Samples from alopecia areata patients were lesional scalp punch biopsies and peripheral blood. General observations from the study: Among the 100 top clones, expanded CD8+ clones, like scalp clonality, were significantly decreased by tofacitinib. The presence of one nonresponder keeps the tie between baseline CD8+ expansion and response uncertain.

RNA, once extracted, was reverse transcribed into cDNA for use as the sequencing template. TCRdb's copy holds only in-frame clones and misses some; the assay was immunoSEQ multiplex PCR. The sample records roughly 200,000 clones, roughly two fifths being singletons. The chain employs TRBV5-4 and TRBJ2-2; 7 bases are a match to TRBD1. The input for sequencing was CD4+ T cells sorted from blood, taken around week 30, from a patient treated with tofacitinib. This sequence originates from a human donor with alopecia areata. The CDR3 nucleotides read TGTGCCAGCAGCTTGAAAGGGGGCGTCTTCGGGACCGGGGAGCTGTTTTTT. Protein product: CASSLKGGVFGTGELFF.